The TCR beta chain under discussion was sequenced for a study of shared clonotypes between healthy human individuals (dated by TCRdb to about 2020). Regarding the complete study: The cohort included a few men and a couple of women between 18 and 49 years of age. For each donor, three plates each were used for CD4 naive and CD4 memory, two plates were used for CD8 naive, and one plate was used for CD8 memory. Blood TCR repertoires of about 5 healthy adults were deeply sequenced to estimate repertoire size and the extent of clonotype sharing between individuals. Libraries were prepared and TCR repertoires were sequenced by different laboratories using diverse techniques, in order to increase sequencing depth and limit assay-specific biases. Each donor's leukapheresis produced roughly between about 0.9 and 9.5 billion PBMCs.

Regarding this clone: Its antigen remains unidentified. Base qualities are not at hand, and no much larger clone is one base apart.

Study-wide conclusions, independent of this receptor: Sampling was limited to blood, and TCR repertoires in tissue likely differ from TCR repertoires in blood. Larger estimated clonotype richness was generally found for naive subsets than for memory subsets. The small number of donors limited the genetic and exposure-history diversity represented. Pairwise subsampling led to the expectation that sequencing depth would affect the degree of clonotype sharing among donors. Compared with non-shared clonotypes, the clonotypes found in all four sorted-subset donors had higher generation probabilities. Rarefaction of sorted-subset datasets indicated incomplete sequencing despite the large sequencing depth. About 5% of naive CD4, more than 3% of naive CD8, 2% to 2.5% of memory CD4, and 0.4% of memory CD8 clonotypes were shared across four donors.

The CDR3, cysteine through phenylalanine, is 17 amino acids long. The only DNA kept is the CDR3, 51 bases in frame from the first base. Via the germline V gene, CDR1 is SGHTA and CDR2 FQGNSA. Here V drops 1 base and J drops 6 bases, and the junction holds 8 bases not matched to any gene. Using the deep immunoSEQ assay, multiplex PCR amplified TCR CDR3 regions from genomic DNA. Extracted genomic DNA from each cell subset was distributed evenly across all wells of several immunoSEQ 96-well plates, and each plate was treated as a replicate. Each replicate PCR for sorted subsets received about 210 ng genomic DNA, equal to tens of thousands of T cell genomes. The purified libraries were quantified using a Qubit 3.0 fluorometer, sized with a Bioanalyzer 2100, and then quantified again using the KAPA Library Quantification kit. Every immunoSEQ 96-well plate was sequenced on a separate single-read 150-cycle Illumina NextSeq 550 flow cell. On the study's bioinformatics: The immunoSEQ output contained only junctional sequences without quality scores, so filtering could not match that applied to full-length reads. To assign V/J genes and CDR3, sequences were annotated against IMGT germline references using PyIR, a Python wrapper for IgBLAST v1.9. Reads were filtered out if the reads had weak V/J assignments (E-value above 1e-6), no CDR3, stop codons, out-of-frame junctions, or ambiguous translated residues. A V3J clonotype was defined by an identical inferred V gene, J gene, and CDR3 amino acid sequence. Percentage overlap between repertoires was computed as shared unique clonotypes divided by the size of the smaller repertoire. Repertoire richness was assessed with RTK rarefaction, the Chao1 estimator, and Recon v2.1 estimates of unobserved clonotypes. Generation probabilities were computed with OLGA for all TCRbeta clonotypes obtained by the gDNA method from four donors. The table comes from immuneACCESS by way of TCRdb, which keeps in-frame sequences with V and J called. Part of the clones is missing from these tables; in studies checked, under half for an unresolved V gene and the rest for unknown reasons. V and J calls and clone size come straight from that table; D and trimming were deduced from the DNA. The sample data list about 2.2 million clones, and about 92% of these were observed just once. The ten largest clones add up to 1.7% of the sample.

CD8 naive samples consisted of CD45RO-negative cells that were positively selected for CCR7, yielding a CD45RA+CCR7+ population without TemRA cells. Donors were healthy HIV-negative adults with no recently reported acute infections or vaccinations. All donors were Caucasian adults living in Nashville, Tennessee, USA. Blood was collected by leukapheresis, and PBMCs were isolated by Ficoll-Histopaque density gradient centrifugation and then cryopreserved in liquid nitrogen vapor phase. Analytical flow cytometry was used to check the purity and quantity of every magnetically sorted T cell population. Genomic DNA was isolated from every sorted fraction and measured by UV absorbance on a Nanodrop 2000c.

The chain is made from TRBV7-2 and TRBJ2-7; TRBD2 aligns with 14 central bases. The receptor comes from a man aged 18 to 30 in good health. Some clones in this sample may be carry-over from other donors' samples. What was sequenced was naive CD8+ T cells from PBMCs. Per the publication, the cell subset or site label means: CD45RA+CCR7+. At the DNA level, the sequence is TGTGCCAGCAGCTTAGGACTAGCGGGAGGGCTATCTTCCGAGCAGTACTTC. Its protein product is CASSLGLAGGLSSEQYF.